This TCR beta chain was recovered during a study of tumor and adjacent non-tumor tissue in lung cancer (dated by TCRdb to between 2018 and 2020). As for the study more broadly: Patients with adenocarcinoma (approximately 11), squamous cell carcinoma (2) and small cell lung cancer (1) were included in the cohort. Using bulk TCRbeta repertoires from roughly 14 lung cancer patients, the study set lung tumor tissue side by side with matched distant non-tumor lung tissue. In total, sequencing yielded 95 million to 150 million productive TCRbeta reads, which works out to an average of about 3.9 million reads per sample. The approximately 15 patients were aged roughly 30 to 80 years, included around 10 men and 5 women, and had TNM stage I to III disease. TCRbeta CDR3 sequencing was performed on a few dozen paired specimens, with one tumor sample and one normal lung sample collected per patient.

Bulk unsorted tissue served as the source for RNA extraction, and RNA quality was assessed using a NanoDrop ND-1000 and an Agilent 2100. The normal lung samples consisted of distant non-tumor tissue collected more than 3 cm from the tumor edge. All donors had newly diagnosed lung cancer, had not received prior chemotherapy, and were admitted for thoracic surgery in China between August and November 2014. Patients who had received previous radiotherapy or chemotherapy, or who had another concurrent cancer, were excluded from the study. Surgical tissue pieces of 1-2 cm3 were preserved in RNAlater solution and stored at -80 °C until use. The receptor library was made with multiplex PCR. TCRdb names Illumina HiSeq 2500 as the instrument used. TCRbeta libraries were built by three rounds of nested PCR using primers (Table S4), following protocols modified from ARM-PCR. PCR products of 200-500 bp were gel-excised and purified with the QIAquick gel extraction kit before sequencing. The study's own analysis went as follows. Reads were cleaned with Trimmomatic, merged with FLASH into complete CDR3 sequences, and assigned to V(D)J germline segments with MiTCR. Clonal diversity was computed as the inverse Simpson's index with VDJtools. A read counted as productive if the sequence was in-frame and lacked a premature stop codon. TCRdb passed the public sequencing reads through fastp at Q25 and MiXCR, retaining productive beta sequences. Rows are unified per CDR3 protein, each entry keeping the most common DNA and genes. These V and J calls are TCRdb output, not the study's own analysis. The sample includes 50,000 or so distinct CDR3 sequences, with about 70% observed a single time. The ten largest clonotypes hold over 20% of the sample.

Many counts were recorded for this clonotype. Its specific antigen is unknown. The sample holds no much larger clone one base away, and base qualities are not on file. CDR1 and CDR2 are drawn from the germline V gene (reference sequence): GTSNPN, SVGIG. V is reduced by 0 bases and J by 0 bases, leaving a spacing of 12 bases between them. The CDR3 covers 15 residues, taking in both the cysteine and the phenylalanine. Of the read, only the CDR3 DNA is kept; its 45 bases are in frame from base 1. Broader findings and caveats from the paper: Because peripheral blood was not sequenced, blood TCRbeta repertoires in the lung cancer patients of the study were not examined. The cohort had only about 14 patients, and the authors noted that larger samples and more detailed clinical data are needed. TCR diversity was significantly higher in younger patients, and greater tumor TCR diversity was associated with shorter overall survival and shorter disease-free survival. Neither the sequencing platform nor unique molecular identifiers are mentioned in the methods. Tumor tissue showed significantly higher TCR diversity (inverse Simpson) than normal lung tissue, at roughly 390 vs 170 (P = 0.0075, Mann-Whitney U test). In normal lung, the top 100 clones accounted for a significantly larger cumulative share of the repertoire than in tumor tissue.

The chain was built from TRBV30 and TRBJ2-7; a tentative D match to TRBD2 spans 6 bases. The TCR sequence derives from a woman aged 55-70 years with non-small cell lung cancer. The sequencing sample was made of distant non-tumor lung tissue. CDR3 region: CAWSVAGSSSYEQYF. The bases are TGTGCCTGGAGTGTCGCGGGGTCGAGCTCCTACGAGCAGTACTTC.